The clone carrying this TCR beta chain was observed a handful of times. The target antigen is unknown. Via MiXCR, TCRdb re-called the 5' RACE reads, giving one row per CDR3 protein. The sample lists some 560,000 distinct CDR3 sequences; 17% were seen once. This entry is derived from a study of T cells after yellow fever vaccination. Notes on the study in general: It was a weaker secondary response, yet one that peaked faster, at day 5 versus 15.

With 4 bases removed from V and 0 bases from J, the gap between germline ends came to 17 bases. The CDR3 is 17 residues long. The rearrangement uses TRBV12-3 or TRBV12-4 and TRBJ2-3; D possibly matches TRBD1 or TRBD2 (5 bases each). The source was PBMCs, collected roughly 5 days after the first yellow fever vaccination. The TCR originated in a man aged 18 to 35 who received the YFV17D yellow fever vaccine. The CDR3 nucleotides are TGTGCCAGCAGTTCTTCCCGGGACCTCTTTAGCACAGATACGCAGTATTTT. Its translation: CASSSSRDLFSTDTQYF.